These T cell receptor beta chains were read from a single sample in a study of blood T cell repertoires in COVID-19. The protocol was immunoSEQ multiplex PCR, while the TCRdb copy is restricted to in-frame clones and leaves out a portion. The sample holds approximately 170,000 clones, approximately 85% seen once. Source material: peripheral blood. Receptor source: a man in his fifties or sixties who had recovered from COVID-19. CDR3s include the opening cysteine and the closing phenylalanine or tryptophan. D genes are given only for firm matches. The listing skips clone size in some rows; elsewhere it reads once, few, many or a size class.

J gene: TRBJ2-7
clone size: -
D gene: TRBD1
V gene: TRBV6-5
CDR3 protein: CASRTTGGWDEQYF
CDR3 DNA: TGTGCCAGCAGAACCACAGGGGGCTGGGACGAGCAGTACTTC

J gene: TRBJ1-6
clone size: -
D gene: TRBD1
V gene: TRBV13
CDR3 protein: CASSLGVGQGNSPLHF
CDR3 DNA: TGTGCCAGCAGCTTAGGTGTGGGACAGGGGAATTCACCCCTCCACTTT

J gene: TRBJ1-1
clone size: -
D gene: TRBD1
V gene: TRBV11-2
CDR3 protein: CASSLQGGTGRNTEAFF
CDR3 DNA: TGTGCCAGCAGCCTACAAGGGGGCACAGGGAGGAACACTGAAGCTTTCTTT

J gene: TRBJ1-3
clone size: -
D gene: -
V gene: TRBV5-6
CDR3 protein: CASSLTPGVGNTIYF
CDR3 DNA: TGTGCCAGCAGCTTGACCCCAGGGGTTGGAAACACCATATATTTT

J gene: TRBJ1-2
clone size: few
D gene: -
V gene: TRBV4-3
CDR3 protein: CASSHSGHLNYGYTF
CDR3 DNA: TGCGCCAGCAGCCACTCCGGACACCTAAACTATGGCTACACCTTC

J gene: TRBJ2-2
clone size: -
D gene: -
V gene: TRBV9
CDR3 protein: CASSAQGTGELFF
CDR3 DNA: TGTGCCAGCAGCGCACAGGGTACCGGGGAGCTGTTTTTT

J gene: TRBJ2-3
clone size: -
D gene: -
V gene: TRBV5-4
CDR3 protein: CASSSLAFGTDTQYF
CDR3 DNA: TGTGCCAGCAGCTCCTTAGCGTTTGGAACAGATACGCAGTATTTT

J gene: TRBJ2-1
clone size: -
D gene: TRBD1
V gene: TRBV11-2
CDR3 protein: CASSLNPGQGYNEQFF
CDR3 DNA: TGTGCCAGCAGCTTGAACCCGGGACAGGGTTACAATGAGCAGTTCTTC

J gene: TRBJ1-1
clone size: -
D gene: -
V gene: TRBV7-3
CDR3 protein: CASSLQGDTEAFF
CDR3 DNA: TGTGCCAGCAGCTTACAGGGCGACACTGAAGCTTTCTTT

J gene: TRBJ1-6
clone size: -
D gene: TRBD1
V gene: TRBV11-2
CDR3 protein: CASSSSDRGLFDSPLHF
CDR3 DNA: TGTGCCAGCAGCTCGTCGGACAGGGGGCTCTTCGATTCACCCCTCCACTTT

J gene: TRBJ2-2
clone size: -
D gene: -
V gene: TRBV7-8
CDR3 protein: CASSPSRGELFF
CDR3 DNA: TGTGCCAGCAGCCCCAGTCGAGGGGAGCTGTTTTTT

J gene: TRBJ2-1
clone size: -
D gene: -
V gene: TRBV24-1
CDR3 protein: CATSPGFYNEQFF
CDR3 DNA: TGTGCCACCAGCCCAGGCTTCTACAATGAGCAGTTCTTC

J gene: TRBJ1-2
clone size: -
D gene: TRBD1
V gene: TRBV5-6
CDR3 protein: CASSLDRGAYGYTF
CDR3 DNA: TGTGCCAGCAGCTTGGACAGGGGAGCCTATGGCTACACCTTC

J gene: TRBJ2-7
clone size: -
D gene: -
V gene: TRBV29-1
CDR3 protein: CSVVRDGYEQYF
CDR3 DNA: TGCAGCGTTGTCAGGGATGGCTACGAGCAGTACTTC

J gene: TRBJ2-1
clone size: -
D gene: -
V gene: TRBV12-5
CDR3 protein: CASGPQDSYNEQFF
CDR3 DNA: TGTGCTAGTGGTCCACAGGACAGCTACAATGAGCAGTTCTTC

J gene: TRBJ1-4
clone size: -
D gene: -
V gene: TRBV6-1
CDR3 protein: CASSESQQEKLFF
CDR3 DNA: TGTGCCAGCAGTGAATCCCAACAAGAAAAACTGTTTTTT

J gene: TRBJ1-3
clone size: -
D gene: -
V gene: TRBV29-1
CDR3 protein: CSVDPGIGNTIYF
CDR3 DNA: TGCAGCGTGGACCCGGGAATTGGAAACACCATATATTTT

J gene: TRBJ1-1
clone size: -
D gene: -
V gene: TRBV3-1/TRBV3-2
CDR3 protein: CASTAIRGRAFF
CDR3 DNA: TGTGCCAGCACCGCAATCAGGGGACGCGCTTTCTTT

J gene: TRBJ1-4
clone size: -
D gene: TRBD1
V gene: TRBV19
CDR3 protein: CASTDRGEKLFF
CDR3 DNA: TGTGCCAGTACGGACAGGGGGGAAAAACTGTTTTTT

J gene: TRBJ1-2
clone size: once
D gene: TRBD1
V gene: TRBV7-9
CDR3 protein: CASSPSGQGAWGYTF
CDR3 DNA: TGTGCCAGCAGCCCCTCAGGACAGGGGGCTTGGGGCTACACCTTC

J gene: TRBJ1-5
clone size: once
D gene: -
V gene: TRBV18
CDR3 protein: CASSQTGQLNQPQHF
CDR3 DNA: TGTGCCAGCTCCCAAACAGGGCAACTCAATCAGCCCCAGCATTTT

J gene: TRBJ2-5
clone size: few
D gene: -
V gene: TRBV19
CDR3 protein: CASSIGRGAETQYF
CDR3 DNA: TGTGCCAGTAGTATTGGCCGGGGGGCGGAGACCCAGTACTTC

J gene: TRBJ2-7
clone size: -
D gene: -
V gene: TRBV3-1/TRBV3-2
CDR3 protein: CASSQDFRVGFYEQYF
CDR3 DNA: TGTGCCAGCAGCCAAGACTTCAGGGTGGGATTCTACGAGCAGTACTTC

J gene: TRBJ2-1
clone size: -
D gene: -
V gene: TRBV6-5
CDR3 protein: CASSRGGGYNEQFF
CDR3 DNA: TGTGCCAGCAGTAGGGGAGGGGGATACAATGAGCAGTTCTTC

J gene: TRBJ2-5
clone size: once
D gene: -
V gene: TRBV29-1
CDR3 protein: CSVDRGRETQYF
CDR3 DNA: TGCAGCGTTGATAGGGGTAGGGAGACCCAGTACTTC

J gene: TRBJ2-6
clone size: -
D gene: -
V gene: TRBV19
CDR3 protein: CASSRGPANVLTF
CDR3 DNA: TGTGCCAGTAGTCGCGGCCCCGCCAACGTCCTGACTTTC

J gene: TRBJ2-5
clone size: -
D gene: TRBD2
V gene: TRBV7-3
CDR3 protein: CASSTVGGAETQYF
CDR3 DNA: TGTGCCAGCAGCACCGTCGGGGGGGCAGAGACCCAGTACTTC

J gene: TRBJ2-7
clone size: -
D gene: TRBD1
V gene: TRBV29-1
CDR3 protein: CSVSSRDRVYEQYF
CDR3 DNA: TGCAGCGTTTCATCGCGGGACAGGGTCTACGAGCAGTACTTC

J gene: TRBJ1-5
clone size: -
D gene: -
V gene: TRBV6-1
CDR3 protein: CASSVVGRVENQPQHF
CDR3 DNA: TGTGCCAGCAGTGTTGTAGGCAGGGTGGAGAATCAGCCCCAGCATTTT

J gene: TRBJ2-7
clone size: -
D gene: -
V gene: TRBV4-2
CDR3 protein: CASSRSLSGNYEQYF
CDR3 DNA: TGTGCCAGCAGCCGCAGCCTTAGCGGTAACTACGAGCAGTACTTC

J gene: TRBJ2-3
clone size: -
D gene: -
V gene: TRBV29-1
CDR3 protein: CSVRTVTSTDTQYF
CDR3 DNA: TGCAGCGTTCGGACTGTGACTAGCACAGATACGCAGTATTTT

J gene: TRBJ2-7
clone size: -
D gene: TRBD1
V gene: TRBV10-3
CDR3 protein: CAISEIQGVGYEQYF
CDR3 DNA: TGTGCCATCAGTGAGATTCAGGGGGTAGGGTACGAGCAGTACTTC

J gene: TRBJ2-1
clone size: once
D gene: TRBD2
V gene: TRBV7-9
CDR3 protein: CASSLRSGGYNEQFF
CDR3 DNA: TGTGCCAGCAGCTTAAGGAGCGGGGGGTACAATGAGCAGTTCTTC

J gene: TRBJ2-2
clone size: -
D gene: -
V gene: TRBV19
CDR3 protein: CASSGFRQTNTGELFF
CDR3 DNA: TGTGCCAGTAGTGGATTCCGGCAGACAAACACCGGGGAGCTGTTTTTT

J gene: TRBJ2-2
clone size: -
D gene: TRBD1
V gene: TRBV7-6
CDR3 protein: CASSQETGVVTGELFF
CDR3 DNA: TGTGCCAGCAGCCAAGAGACAGGGGTGGTCACCGGGGAGCTGTTTTTT

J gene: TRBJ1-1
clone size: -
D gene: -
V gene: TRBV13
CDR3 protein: CASSLRRDTEAFF
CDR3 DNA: TGTGCCAGCAGCTTAAGGAGGGACACTGAAGCTTTCTTT

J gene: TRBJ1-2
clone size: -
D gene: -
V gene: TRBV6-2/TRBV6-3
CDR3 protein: CASSFTEYGYTF
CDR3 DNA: TGTGCCAGCAGTTTTACAGAATATGGCTACACCTTC

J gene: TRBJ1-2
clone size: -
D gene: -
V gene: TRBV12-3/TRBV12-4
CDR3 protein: CASRGGDGYTF
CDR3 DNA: TGTGCCAGCAGAGGGGGAGATGGCTACACCTTC

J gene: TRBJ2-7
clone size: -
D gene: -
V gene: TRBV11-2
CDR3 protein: CASSLGEGGTYEQYF
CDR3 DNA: TGTGCCAGCAGCTTGGGGGAGGGGGGAACCTACGAGCAGTACTTC

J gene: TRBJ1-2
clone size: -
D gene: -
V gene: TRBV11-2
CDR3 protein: CASSLNSGYGYTF
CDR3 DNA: TGTGCCAGCAGCTTAAATTCAGGGTATGGCTACACCTTC

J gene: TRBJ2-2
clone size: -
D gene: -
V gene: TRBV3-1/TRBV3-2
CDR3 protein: CASSYRAGYTGELFF
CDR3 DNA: TGTGCCAGCAGCTACAGGGCAGGGTACACCGGGGAGCTGTTTTTT

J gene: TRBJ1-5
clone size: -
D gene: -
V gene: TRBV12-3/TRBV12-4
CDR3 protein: CASSFEAISPQHF
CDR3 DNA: TGTGCCAGCAGTTTTGAGGCAATCAGCCCCCAGCATTTT

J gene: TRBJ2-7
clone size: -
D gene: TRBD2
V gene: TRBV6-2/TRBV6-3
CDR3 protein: CASSYSPSGGYEQYF
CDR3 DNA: TGTGCCAGCAGTTACTCACCTAGCGGAGGCTACGAGCAGTACTTC

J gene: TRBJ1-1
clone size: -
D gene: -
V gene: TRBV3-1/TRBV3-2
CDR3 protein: CASSLQVNTEAFF
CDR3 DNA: TGTGCCAGCAGCCTACAGGTGAACACTGAAGCTTTCTTT